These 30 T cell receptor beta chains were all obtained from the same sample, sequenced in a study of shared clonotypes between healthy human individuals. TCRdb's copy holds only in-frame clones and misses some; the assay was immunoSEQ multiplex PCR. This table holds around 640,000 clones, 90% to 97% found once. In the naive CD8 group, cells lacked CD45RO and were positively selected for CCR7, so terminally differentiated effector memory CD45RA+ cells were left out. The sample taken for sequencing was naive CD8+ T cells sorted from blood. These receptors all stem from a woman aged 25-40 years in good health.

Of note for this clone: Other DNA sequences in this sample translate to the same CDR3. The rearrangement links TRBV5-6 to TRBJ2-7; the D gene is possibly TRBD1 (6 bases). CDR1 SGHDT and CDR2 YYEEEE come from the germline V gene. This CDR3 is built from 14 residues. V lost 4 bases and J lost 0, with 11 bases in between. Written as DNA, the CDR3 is TGTGCCAGCAGCCTCGGGACATCCTCCTACGAGCAGTACTTC. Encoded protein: CASSLGTSSYEQYF.

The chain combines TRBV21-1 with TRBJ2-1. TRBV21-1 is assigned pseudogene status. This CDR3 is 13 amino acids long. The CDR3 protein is CASSPRLVTEQFF. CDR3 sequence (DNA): TGTGCCAGCAGCCCTCGGCTGGTTACTGAGCAGTTCTTC.

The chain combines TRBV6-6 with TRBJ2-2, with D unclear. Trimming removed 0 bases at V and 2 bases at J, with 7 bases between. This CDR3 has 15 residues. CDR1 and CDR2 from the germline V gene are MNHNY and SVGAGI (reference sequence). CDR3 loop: CASSYSRPNTGELFF. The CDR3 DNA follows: TGTGCCAGCAGTTACTCGAGACCAAACACCGGGGAGCTGTTTTTT.

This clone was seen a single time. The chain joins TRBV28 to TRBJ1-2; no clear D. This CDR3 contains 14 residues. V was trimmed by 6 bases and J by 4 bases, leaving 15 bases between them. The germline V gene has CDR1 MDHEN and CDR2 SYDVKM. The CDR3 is CASSSNRETYGYTF. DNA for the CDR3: TGTGCCAGCAGCTCAAATAGGGAGACCTATGGCTACACCTTC.

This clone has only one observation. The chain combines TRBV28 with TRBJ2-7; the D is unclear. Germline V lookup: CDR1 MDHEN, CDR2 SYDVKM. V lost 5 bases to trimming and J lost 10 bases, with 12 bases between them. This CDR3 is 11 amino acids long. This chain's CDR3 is CASSLGPVQYF. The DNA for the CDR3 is TGTGCCAGCAGTCTCGGCCCAGTCCAGTACTTC.

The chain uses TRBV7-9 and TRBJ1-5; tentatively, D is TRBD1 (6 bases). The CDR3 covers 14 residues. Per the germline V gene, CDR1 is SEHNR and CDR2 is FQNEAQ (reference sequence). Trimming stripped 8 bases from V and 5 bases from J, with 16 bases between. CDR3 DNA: TGTGCCAGCCAAAGGGGGGCTGTAGATCAGCCCCAGCATTTT. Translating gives CASQRGAVDQPQHF.

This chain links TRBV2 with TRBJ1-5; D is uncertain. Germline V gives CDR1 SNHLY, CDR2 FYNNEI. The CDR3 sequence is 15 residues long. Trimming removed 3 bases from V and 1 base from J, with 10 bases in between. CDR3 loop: CASSDGVLSNQPQHF. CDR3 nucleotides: TGTGCCAGCAGTGACGGGGTTTTAAGCAATCAGCCCCAGCATTTT.

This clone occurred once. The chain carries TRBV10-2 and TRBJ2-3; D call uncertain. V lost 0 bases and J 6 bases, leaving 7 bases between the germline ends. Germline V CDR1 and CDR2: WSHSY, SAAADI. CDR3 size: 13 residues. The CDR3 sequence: CASSESNPDTQYF. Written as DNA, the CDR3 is TGCGCCAGCAGTGAGTCGAACCCGGATACGCAGTATTTT.

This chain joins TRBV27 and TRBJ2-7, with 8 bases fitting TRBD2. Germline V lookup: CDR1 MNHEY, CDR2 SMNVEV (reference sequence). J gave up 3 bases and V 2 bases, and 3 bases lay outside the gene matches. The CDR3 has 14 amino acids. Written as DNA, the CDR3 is TGTGCCAGCAGTTTAGAGCGGGGGCACTACGAGCAGTACTTC. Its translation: CASSLERGHYEQYF.

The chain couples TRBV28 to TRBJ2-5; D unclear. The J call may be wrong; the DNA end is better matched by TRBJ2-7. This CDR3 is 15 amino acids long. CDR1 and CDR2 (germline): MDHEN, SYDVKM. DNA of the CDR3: TGTGCCAGCAGTTTACGGATAGACTCAGACTACGAGCAGTACTTC. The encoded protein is CASSLRIDSDYEQYF.

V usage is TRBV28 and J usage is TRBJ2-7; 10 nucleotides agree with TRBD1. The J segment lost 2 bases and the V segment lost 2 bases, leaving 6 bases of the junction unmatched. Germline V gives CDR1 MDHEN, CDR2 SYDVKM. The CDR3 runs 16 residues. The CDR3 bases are TGTGCCAGCAGTTTACCCGACAGGGGGCCAACCTACGAGCAGTACTTC. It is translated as CASSLPDRGPTYEQYF.

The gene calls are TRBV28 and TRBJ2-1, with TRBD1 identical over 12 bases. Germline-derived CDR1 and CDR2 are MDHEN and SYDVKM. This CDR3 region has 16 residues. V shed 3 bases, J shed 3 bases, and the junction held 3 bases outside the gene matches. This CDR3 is CASSFRDRGHYNEQFF. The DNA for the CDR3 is TGTGCCAGCAGTTTCCGGGACAGGGGGCACTACAATGAGCAGTTCTTC.

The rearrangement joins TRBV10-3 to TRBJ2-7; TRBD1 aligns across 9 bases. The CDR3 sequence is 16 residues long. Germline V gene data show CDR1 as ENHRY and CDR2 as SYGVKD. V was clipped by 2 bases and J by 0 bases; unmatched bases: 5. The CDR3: CAISEKDRGPSYEQYF. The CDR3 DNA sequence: TGTGCCATCAGTGAGAAGGACAGGGGCCCCTCCTACGAGCAGTACTTC.

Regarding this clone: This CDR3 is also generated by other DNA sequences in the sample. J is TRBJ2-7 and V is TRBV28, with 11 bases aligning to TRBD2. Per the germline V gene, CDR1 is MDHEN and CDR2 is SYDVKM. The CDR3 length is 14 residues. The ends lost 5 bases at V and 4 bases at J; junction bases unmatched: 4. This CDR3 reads CASSPLAGAYEQYF. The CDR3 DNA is TGTGCCAGCAGTCCACTAGCGGGAGCTTACGAGCAGTACTTC.

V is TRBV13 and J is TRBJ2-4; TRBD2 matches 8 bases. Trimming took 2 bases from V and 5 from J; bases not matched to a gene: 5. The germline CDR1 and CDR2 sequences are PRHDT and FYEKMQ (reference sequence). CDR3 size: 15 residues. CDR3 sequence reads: CASSLTPGGQNIQYF. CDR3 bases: TGTGCCAGCAGCTTAACCCCGGGAGGGCAAAACATTCAGTACTTC.

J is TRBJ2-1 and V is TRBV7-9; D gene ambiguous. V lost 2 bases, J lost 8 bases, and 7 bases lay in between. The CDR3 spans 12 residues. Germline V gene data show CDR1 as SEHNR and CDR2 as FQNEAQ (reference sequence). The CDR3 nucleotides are TGTGCCAGCAGCTTAAAAGGAGATGAGCAGTTCTTC. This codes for CASSLKGDEQFF.

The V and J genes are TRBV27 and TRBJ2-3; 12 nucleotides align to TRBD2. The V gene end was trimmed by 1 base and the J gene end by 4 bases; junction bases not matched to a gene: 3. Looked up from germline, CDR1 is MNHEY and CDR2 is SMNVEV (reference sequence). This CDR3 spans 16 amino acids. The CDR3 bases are TGTGCCAGCAGTTTATATCTAGCGGGAGGGCCAGATACGCAGTATTTT. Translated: CASSLYLAGGPDTQYF.

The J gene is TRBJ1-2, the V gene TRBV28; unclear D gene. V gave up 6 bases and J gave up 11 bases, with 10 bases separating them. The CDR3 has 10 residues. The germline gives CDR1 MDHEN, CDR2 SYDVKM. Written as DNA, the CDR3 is TGTGCCAGCAGGCTCGGGGAGTACACCTTC. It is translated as CASRLGEYTF.

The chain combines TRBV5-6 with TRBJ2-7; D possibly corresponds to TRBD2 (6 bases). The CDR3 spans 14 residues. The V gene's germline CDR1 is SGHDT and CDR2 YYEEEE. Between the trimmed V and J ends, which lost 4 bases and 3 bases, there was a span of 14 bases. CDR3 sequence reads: CASSLRGLDYEQYF. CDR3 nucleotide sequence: TGTGCCAGCAGCCTACGGGGACTTGACTACGAGCAGTACTTC.

In DNA, the CDR3 is TGTGCCAGCAGCCAAGATGTAGGCCTAGCGGGATCCTACGAGCAGTACTTC. Its translation is CASSQDVGLAGSYEQYF. The chain joins TRBV4-2 to TRBJ2-7; 9 positions match TRBD2. The CDR3 is 17 amino acids. Unmatched junction bases numbered 7, after V lost 0 bases and J lost 1 base. The germline CDR1 and CDR2 sequences are LGHNA and YNFKEQ.

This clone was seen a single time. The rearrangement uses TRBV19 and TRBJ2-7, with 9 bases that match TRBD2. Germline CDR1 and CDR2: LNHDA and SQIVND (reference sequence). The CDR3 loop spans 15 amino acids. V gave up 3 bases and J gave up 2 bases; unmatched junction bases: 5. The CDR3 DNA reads TGTGCCAGTAGTATCTTAGCGGGGGCCACCTACGAGCAGTACTTC. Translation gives CASSILAGATYEQYF.

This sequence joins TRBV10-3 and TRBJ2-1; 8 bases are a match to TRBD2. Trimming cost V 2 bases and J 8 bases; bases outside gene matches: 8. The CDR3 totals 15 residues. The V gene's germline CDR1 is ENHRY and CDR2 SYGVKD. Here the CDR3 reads CAISERASGLDEQFF. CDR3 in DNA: TGTGCCATCAGTGAGAGGGCTAGCGGGTTGGATGAGCAGTTCTTC.

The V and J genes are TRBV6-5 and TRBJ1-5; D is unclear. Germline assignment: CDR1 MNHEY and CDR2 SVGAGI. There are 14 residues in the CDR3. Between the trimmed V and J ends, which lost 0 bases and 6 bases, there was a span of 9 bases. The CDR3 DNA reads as TGTGCCAGCAGTTACTCAGGGCCGGGTCAGCCCCAGCATTTT. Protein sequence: CASSYSGPGQPQHF.

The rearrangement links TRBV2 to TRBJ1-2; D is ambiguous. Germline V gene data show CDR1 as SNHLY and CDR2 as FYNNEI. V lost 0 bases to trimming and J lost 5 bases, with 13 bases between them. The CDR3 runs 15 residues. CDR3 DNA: TGTGCCAGCAGTGAAGCGCTGTCAGCGACGTATGGCTACACCTTC. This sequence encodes CASSEALSATYGYTF.

The CDR3 reads CASSVGTGDPRAQYF. In DNA form, the CDR3 reads TGTGCCAGCAGTGTAGGGACAGGGGATCCTCGGGCCCAGTACTTC. The chain employs TRBV6-1 and TRBJ2-5, with TRBD1 matching 10 bases. Germline-derived CDR1 and CDR2 are MNHNS and SASEGT. This CDR3 is 15 amino acids long. Unmatched junction bases numbered 11, after V lost 4 bases and J lost 9 bases.

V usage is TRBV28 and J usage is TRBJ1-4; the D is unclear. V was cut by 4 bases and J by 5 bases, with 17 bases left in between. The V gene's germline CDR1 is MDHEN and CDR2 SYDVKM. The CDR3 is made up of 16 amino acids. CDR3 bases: TGTGCCAGCAGTTCGCGACTCTTCTCCCGGAATGAAAAACTGTTTTTT. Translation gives CASSSRLFSRNEKLFF.

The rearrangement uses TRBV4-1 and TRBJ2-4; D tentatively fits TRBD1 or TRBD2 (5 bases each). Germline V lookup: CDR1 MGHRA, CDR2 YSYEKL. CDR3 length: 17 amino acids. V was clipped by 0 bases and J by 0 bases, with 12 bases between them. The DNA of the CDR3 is TGCGCCAGCAGCCAAGATGTTTCGGGGCTAGCCAAAAACATTCAGTACTTC. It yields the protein CASSQDVSGLAKNIQYF.

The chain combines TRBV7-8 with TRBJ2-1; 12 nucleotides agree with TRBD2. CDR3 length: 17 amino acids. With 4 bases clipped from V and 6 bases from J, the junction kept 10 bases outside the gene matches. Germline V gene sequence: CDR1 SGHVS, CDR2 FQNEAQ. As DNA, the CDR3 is TGTGCCAGCAGCTCGGGACCTAGCGGGAGGGCGGCCAATGAGCAGTTCTTC. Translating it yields CASSSGPSGRAANEQFF.

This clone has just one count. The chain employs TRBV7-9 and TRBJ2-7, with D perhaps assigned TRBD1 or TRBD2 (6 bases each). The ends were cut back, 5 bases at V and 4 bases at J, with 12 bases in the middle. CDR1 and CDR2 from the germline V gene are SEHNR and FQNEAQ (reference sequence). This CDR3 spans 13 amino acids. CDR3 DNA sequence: TGTGCCAGCAGCAATACAGGGAGGTACGAGCAGTACTTC. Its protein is CASSNTGRYEQYF.

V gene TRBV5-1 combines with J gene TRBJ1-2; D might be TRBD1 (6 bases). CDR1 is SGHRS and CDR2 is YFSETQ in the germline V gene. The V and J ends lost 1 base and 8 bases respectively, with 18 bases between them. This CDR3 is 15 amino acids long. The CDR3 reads CASSLSRGTERGYTF. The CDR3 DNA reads TGCGCCAGCAGCTTGAGTAGGGGGACTGAGCGAGGCTACACCTTC.